Below, 2 T cell receptor beta chains from the same sample are listed, as sequenced in a study of T cell clonality in common variable immunodeficiency. The study, taken as a whole, reports: Reportedly, TCR beta sequences from common variable immunodeficiency showed fewer deletions and N-nucleotide insertions.

Generated by immunoSEQ multiplex PCR, the TCRdb table keeps only in-frame clones and is missing some. This repertoire holds around 17,000 clones, and none appear only once. Their recognized antigens are unknown. Sequencing used peripheral blood mononuclear cells. The receptors were sampled from a human donor with common variable immunodeficiency.

This clone has just a few counts. CDR3 sequence: CASSLGAGTAGNTIYF. CDR3 DNA (partial): TGCGCCAGCAGCTTGGGGGCCGGGACAGCTGGAAACACC. The V call is TRBV5-1, the J call TRBJ1-3; 7 nucleotides agree with TRBD1. The read halts 3 residues ahead of the CDR3 end, with the missing end drawn from the germline J gene. Germline CDR1 and CDR2: SGHRS and YFSETQ. The CDR3 has 16 residues. V was pared by 0 bases and J by 2 bases, with 5 bases of the junction left unmatched.

Of note for this clone: The CDR3 extends 3 residues past the end of the read, so its final part is completed from the germline J gene. The chain joins TRBV7-2 to TRBJ1-2, with 7 positions matching TRBD1. CDR3 length: 14 residues. Germline CDR1 and CDR2: SGHTA and FQGNSA. The CDR3 DNA, read in part, is TGTGCCAGCAGCCTCCATGGGGACAGACGGGGC. This translates into CASSLHGDRRG. The CDR3 reads in full as CASSLHGDRRGYTF.